This TCR beta chain was sequenced during a study of B cell selection in AIRE deficiency (dated by TCRdb to about 2019). With respect to the entire study: A comparison of TCRbeta repertoires of sorted blood CD4+ conventional T cells and regulatory T cells was made between AIRE-deficient patients and healthy controls. The TCR-sequenced cohort comprised roughly five AIRE-deficient APECED patients and roughly five healthy control donors. General conclusions and limits of the study: Among 3,500 to 4,500 shared Treg TCRbeta sequences, about 30% were shared exclusively among healthy donors and around 9.3% exclusively among patients, which suggests that Treg selection is less efficient in the absence of AIRE. Around 31% of Treg TCRbeta sequences shared among healthy donors appeared in patient Tconv cells, suggesting diversion of Treg-biased clones into the Tconv compartment. In terms of TCRBV gene usage, CDR3 length and TCR diversity, Tconv and Treg cells from AIRE-deficient patients looked similar to Tconv and Treg cells from healthy donors. CDR3s were shorter in shared Treg sequences, reflecting a bias toward rearrangements that have few non-templated nucleotide insertions. Only TCRbeta chains were sequenced, and about a third of the Treg sequences shared among healthy donors were also detected in healthy Tconv cells, possibly owing to differing TCRalpha chains.

TCRbeta chain sequencing was performed with the immunoSEQ platform. Processing in the source paper ran as follows. Pooled conventional T cell repertoires yielded roughly 9.9x10^4 distinct in-frame TCRbeta sequences from patients and some 1.3x10^5 from healthy donors. Public Treg TCRbeta sequences were defined as those shared by two or more individuals and were then searched for in Tconv repertoires. Differences between groups were assessed using Mann-Whitney U tests with Bonferroni-Dunn correction in GraphPad Prism 7.03. The immuneACCESS repertoire file appears here via TCRdb, limited to in-frame rearrangements. These files lack a portion of the clones; in checked studies, under half of the deficit traces to unresolved V genes, and the cause of the others is not known. That table supplies the V and J calls and clone size; D and trimming were determined from the DNA. The sample profile shows fewer than 30,000 clones; nearly 98% of them were found once. More than 0.2% of the sample is in the top ten clones.

Conventional CD4 T cells were sorted as cells that were CD4+CD127+. The AIRE-deficient patients had APECED syndrome. Tconv and Treg cells for TCRbeta sequencing were sorted on a FACSAria flow cytometer. The sorted cells were collected in 5-ml round-bottom polystyrene tubes, and the dry cell pellets were frozen at -80 degrees C prior to sequencing. Details on this clone: The antigen it recognizes is unknown. No much larger clone exists at a distance of one base, and base qualities are not known.

The sample consisted of conventional CD4+ T cells sorted from PBMCs. The TCR sequence derives from a human donor with AIRE deficiency.

The DNA reads as follows: TGTGCCAGCAGTTTCGTGGCGGGAAGAAGTCCCCCCGACGAGCAGTACTTC. The encoded protein is CASSFVAGRSPPDEQYF. The chain employs TRBV28 and TRBJ2-7; a tentative D match to TRBD2 spans 6 bases. CDR1 MDHEN and CDR2 SYDVKM were looked up in the germline V gene. The V end loses 3 bases and the J end loses 5 bases, and a stretch of 23 bases separates them. The CDR3 sequence holds 17 residues, the cysteine and phenylalanine included. The retained sequence is limited to the CDR3, 51 bases, with the frame set at the first base.